This passage covers 21 T cell receptor beta chains from one sample sequenced in a study of metastatic and nonmetastatic thyroid tumors. TCRdb reprocessed the PCR reads using MiXCR. Of roughly 20,000 clones in the sample, more than 35% were seen once. Patients underwent thyroid surgery, and none had received any treatment before it. The sample comprised tumor tissue. All receptors come from a female donor with papillary thyroid cancer or a benign thyroid nodule (not recorded which). Some clones in this sample may be carry-over from other donors' samples.

This clone was seen a single time. The CDR3 is CAWSVISGSYNEQFF. The CDR3 nucleotides are TGTGCCTGGAGTGTTATTAGCGGATCCTACAATGAGCAGTTCTTC. This chain connects TRBV30 to TRBJ2-1; TRBD2 is a possible D gene (6 bases). Germline CDR1 GTSNPN, CDR2 SVGIG (reference sequence). V was shortened by 0 bases and J by 1 base, with 10 bases between the two germline ends. The CDR3 contains 15 residues.

The CDR3 loop is CASSTRTGTVRNEQFF. CDR3 coding DNA: TGTGCCAGCAGCACCCGGACAGGGACCGTTAGGAATGAGCAGTTCTTC. The chain carries TRBV11-1 and TRBJ2-1, with TRBD1 matching over 8 bases. This CDR3 comprises 16 residues. Per germline, CDR1 SGHAT and CDR2 FQDESV (reference sequence). Trimming at V came to 5 bases and at J to 7 bases, leaving 13 bases not matched to a gene.

This clone was seen ten or more times. The chain carries TRBV24-1 and TRBJ2-3; tentative D call: TRBD1 (7 bases). V shed 5 bases and J shed 4 bases, with 15 bases lying between them. The germline gives CDR1 KGHDR, CDR2 SFDVKD. This CDR3 has 15 amino acids. Here the CDR3 reads CATSGRGRGSDTQYF. For the CDR3, the DNA is TGTGCCACCAGTGGGAGGGGCAGGGGGTCAGATACGCAGTATTTT.

The rearrangement joins TRBV10-3 to TRBJ1-6; no firm D call. This CDR3 is built from 13 residues. Germline CDR1 and CDR2: ENHRY and SYGVKD. Trimming cost V 4 bases and J 9 bases, with 10 bases left between them. CDR3 sequence: CAISGDLASPLHF. CDR3 coding DNA: TGTGCCATCAGTGGTGACTTGGCTTCACCCCTCCACTTT.

V and J are TRBV27 and TRBJ1-6; the match to TRBD1 covers 7 bases. The CDR3 covers 14 residues. In germline, CDR1 is MNHEY, CDR2 SMNVEV (reference sequence). Trimming at V came to 7 bases and at J to 6 bases, leaving 6 bases not matched to a gene. In nucleotides, the CDR3 is TGTGCCAGCACCTCCGGGACAGCTAATTCACCCCTCCACTTT. It yields the protein CASTSGTANSPLHF.

In this sample, this clone turned up a few times. The CDR3 loop is CASSYITAENSPLHF. The CDR3 DNA reads TGTGCCAGCAGTTACATAACAGCCGAGAATTCACCCCTCCACTTT. The genes are TRBV6-2 or TRBV6-3 and TRBJ1-6; D gene uncertain. Germline V CDR1 and CDR2: MNHEY, SVGEGT. The CDR3 loop spans 15 amino acids. V lost 2 bases, J lost 7 bases, and 12 bases lay in between.

The V gene is TRBV10-2, the J gene TRBJ2-1, with a weak D call TRBD2 (7 bases). The CDR3 covers 14 residues. Germline loops: CDR1 WSHSY, CDR2 SAAADI. Trimming shortened V by 8 bases and J by 8 bases, and 19 bases separated the two germline ends. The CDR3 DNA reads TGCGCCAGCGCATTTGCGGGCGGGGGCCATGAGCAGTTCTTC. It codes for CASAFAGGGHEQFF.

The chain couples TRBV12-3 or TRBV12-4 to TRBJ2-1, with D possibly called TRBD1 or TRBD2 (6 bases each). The germline V and J ends were trimmed by 7 bases and 4 bases, with 14 bases remaining between them. The CDR3 has 14 residues. The CDR3 DNA is TGTGCCAGCACCCCGGGGGACATGTACAATGAGCAGTTCTTC. Residues: CASTPGDMYNEQFF.

The chain has TRBV4-2 and TRBJ2-1, with 12 bases that match TRBD2. The V and J ends lost 0 bases and 15 bases, in that order; junction bases with no gene match: 12. The germline V gene encodes CDR1 LGHNA and CDR2 YNFKEQ. This CDR3 region has 16 residues. The CDR3 loop reads CASSQDPGASGRAWFF. The CDR3 DNA follows: TGTGCCAGCAGCCAAGATCCCGGGGCTAGCGGGAGGGCTTGGTTCTTC.

This chain links TRBV6-5 with TRBJ1-1; 8 nucleotides line up with TRBD1. Trimming cost V 4 bases and J 4 bases; bases outside gene matches: 5. The CDR3 is 14 residues long. Looked up from germline, CDR1 is MNHEY and CDR2 is SVGAGI. CDR3 amino acids: CASSWNRGSTEAFF. The CDR3 DNA sequence: TGTGCCAGCAGTTGGAACAGGGGGAGCACTGAAGCTTTCTTT.

In its sample, this clone was seen a few times. J is TRBJ1-1 and V is TRBV7-8; D may be TRBD1 (6 bases). Trimming pared 3 bases from V and 4 bases from J, leaving 18 bases between. Germline CDR1 reads SGHVS; CDR2 reads FQNEAQ. The CDR3 has 16 residues. The CDR3 loop reads CASSFSPGERGTEAFF. The CDR3 DNA follows: TGTGCCAGCAGCTTTTCCCCAGGGGAGCGCGGCACTGAAGCTTTCTTT. Full variable domain (outside the CDR3, taken from reference TRBV7-8 and TRBJ1-1): GAGVSQSPRYKVAKRGQDVALRCDPISGHVSLFWYQQALGQGPEFLTYFQNEAQLDKSGLPSDRFFAERPEGSVSTLKIQRTQQEDSAVYLCASSFSPGERGTEAFFGQGTRLTVV.

The genes are TRBV30 and TRBJ1-1; 11 bases fit TRBD1. The trim removed 5 bases at V and 4 bases at J, leaving 0 bases unmatched. Germline V CDR1 and CDR2: GTSNPN, SVGIG (reference sequence). CDR3 length: 12 amino acids. CDR3 bases: TGTGCCTGGGGGACAGGGGGCACTGAAGCTTTCTTT. Translating it yields CAWGTGGTEAFF.

The gene calls are TRBV4-1 and TRBJ2-7; possible D gene TRBD1, 5 bases. Per the germline V gene, CDR1 is MGHRA and CDR2 is YSYEKL. The V end was cut by 3 bases, the J end by 2 bases, with 17 bases between. CDR3 length equals 16 residues. The CDR3 DNA follows: TGCGCCAGCAGCCAGAGCCCAAGAGCAGGGCCCTACGAGCAGTACTTC. This gives the protein CASSQSPRAGPYEQYF.

This clone showed up just a few times. The chain uses TRBV6-5 and TRBJ1-1, with 10 positions matching TRBD1. The V gene end was trimmed by 3 bases and the J gene end by 0 bases; junction bases not matched to a gene: 4. From germline, CDR1 is MNHEY and CDR2 SVGAGI. The CDR3 totals 16 residues. The CDR3 protein is CASSYRGQGMNTEAFF. For the CDR3, the DNA is TGTGCCAGCAGTTATCGGGGACAGGGGATGAACACTGAAGCTTTCTTT.

A remark on this clone: A read error may produce the germline difference seen at one junction end. This chain joins TRBV28 and TRBJ1-2, with TRBD1 matching 11 bases. CDR1 is MDHEN, CDR2 SYDVKM, per germline. The CDR3 has 14 amino acids. The CDR3 sequence is CAVRDRGGWDGYTF. CDR3 in DNA: TGTGCCGTACGGGACAGGGGGGGATGGGATGGCTATACCTTC.

This chain connects TRBV20-1 to TRBJ1-2; TRBD1 matches at 7 bases. From germline, CDR1 is DFQATT and CDR2 SNEGSKA (reference sequence). This CDR3 has 15 residues. V was clipped by 0 bases and J by 7 bases; unmatched bases: 11. DNA for the CDR3: TGCAGTGCTAGAGATACCTCAGACAGGGAGAGTGGCTACACCTTC. The encoded protein is CSARDTSDRESGYTF.

The chain uses TRBV28 and TRBJ2-6, with D possibly being TRBD1 (5 bases). Germline CDR1 and CDR2: MDHEN and SYDVKM. The CDR3 is 14 amino acids. V lost 1 base and J 4 bases, leaving 5 bases between the germline ends. CDR3 nucleotide sequence: TGTGCCAGCAGTTTATCAGGGGGGGCCAACGTCCTGACTTTC. Its protein product is CASSLSGGANVLTF.

This clone is labeled large. The genes are TRBV27 and TRBJ2-3, with no clear D. Trimming shortened V by 5 bases and J by 2 bases, and 14 bases separated the two germline ends. The CDR3 length is 15 residues. The germline V gene has CDR1 MNHEY and CDR2 SMNVEV (reference sequence). Here the CDR3 DNA reads TGTGCCAGCAGTCTCAGAGATATCGTCACAGATACGCAGTATTTT. Translation gives CASSLRDIVTDTQYF.

J is TRBJ2-7 and V is TRBV20-1, with D tentatively TRBD1 (5 bases). Germline-derived CDR1 and CDR2 are DFQATT and SNEGSKA (reference sequence). V was pared by 6 bases and J by 7 bases, with 19 bases between. The CDR3 sequence is 13 residues long. The CDR3, as DNA: TGCAGTGCCCATCATAGCAGGGCTGAGGAGCAGTACTTC. Translated: CSAHHSRAEEQYF.

This clone was counted only a few times. The CDR3 protein is CASSSGGRADTQYF. In DNA, the CDR3 is TGTGCCAGCAGCTCGGGAGGGCGGGCAGATACGCAGTATTTT. V gene TRBV6-2 or TRBV6-3 combines with J gene TRBJ2-3; 8 bases align to TRBD2. V lost 6 bases and J lost 4; bases outside the gene matches: 6. From germline, CDR1 is MNHEY and CDR2 SVGEGT. The CDR3 is 14 amino acids.

The chain carries TRBV27 and TRBJ2-2, with 13 bases fitting TRBD2. The CDR3 is made up of 16 amino acids. V was pared by 3 bases and J by 6 bases, with 4 bases of the junction left unmatched. Germline V gene data show CDR1 as MNHEY and CDR2 as SMNVEV (reference sequence). The CDR3 DNA follows: TGTGCCAGCAGTTTTGGGACTAGCGGGGCACCCGGGGAGCTGTTTTTT. Its protein is CASSFGTSGAPGELFF.